The present T cell receptor (beta chain) was sequenced within a study of PD-1 blockade in classical Hodgkin lymphoma. This clone was counted a few times. This table comes from immunoSEQ multiplex PCR, and its TCRdb copy is limited to in-frame clones, with some not included. The table shows 10,000 to 13,000 clones, with about 74% occurring only once. Time point indicated: cycle 4 day 1 (C4D1), after 5 to 7 weeks of nivolumab. Each of the patients experienced relapse following autologous stem cell transplantation, and their brentuximab vedotin exposure differed. Magnetic depletion of unwanted cells isolated CD4+ T cells from thawed PBMCs. This TCR derives from a human donor with classical Hodgkin lymphoma. The specimen was CD4+ T cells from blood, collected before the fourth cycle of nivolumab.

The CDR3 region is CASSYEPQRGDTIYF. The CDR3 coding sequence is TGTGCCAGCAGTTACGAGCCGCAAAGGGGAGACACCATATATTTT. The gene calls are TRBV6-7 and TRBJ1-3; D is perhaps TRBD1 (5 bases). TRBV6-7 is marked as an open reading frame, function uncertain. This CDR3 spans 15 amino acids. Deletions cut 2 bases from V and 8 bases from J, with 16 bases between.